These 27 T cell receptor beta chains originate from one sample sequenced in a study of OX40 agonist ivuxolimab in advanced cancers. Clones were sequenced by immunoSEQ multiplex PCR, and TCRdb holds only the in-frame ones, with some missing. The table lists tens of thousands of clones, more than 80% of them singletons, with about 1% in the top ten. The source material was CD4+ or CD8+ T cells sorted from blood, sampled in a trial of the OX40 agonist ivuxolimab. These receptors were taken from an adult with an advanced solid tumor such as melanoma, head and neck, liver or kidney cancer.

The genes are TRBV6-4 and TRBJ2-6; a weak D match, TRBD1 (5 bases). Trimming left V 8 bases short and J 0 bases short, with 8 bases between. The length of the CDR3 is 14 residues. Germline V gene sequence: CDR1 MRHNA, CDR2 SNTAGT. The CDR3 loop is CASGAYSGANVLTF. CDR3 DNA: TGTGCCAGCGGGGCCTACTCTGGGGCCAACGTCCTGACTTTC.

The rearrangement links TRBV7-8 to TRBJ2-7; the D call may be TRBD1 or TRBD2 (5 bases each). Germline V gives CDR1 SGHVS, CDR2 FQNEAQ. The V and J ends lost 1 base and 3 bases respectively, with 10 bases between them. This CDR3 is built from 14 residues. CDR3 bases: TGTGCCAGCAGCTTAGGGGGGTTAGGCTACGAGCAGTACTTC. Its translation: CASSLGGLGYEQYF.

CDR3 nucleotide sequence: TGCGCCAGCAGCCGACATACCGGGACTAGCGGCACAGATACGCAGTATTTT. Its protein is CASSRHTGTSGTDTQYF. The chain has TRBV4-1 and TRBJ2-3; 10 nucleotides line up with TRBD2. Germline assignment: CDR1 MGHRA and CDR2 YSYEKL. Germline trimming cut 4 bases from V and 1 base from J; bases unmatched to any gene: 8. The CDR3 is 17 amino acids.

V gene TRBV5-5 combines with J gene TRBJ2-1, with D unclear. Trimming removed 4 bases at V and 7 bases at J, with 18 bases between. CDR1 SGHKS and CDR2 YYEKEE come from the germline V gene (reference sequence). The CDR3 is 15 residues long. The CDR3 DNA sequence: TGTGCCAGCAGCGTCTATAGCTCTACACCGAATGAGCAGTTCTTC. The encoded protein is CASSVYSSTPNEQFF.

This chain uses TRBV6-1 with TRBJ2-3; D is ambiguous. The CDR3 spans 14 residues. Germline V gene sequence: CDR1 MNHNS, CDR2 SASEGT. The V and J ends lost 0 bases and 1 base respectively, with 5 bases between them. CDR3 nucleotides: TGTGCCAGCAGTGAAGCTGGGGGCACAGATACGCAGTATTTT. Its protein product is CASSEAGGTDTQYF.

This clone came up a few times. CDR3 residues: CASSLSSGYPPTGELFF. The CDR3 bases are TGTGCCAGCAGTTTGAGTTCAGGCTACCCACCCACCGGGGAGCTGTTTTTT. The chain uses TRBV28 and TRBJ2-2, with D uncertain. V lost 3 bases and J lost 4, with 18 bases in between. Germline V gene data show CDR1 as MDHEN and CDR2 as SYDVKM. The CDR3 is made up of 17 amino acids.

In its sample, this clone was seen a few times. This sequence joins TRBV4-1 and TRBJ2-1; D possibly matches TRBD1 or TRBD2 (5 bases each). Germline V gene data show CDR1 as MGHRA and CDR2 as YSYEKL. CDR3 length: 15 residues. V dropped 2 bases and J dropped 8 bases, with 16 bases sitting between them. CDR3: CASSQPGTPFDEQFF. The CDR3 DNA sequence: TGCGCCAGCAGCCAACCCGGGACCCCTTTCGATGAGCAGTTCTTC.

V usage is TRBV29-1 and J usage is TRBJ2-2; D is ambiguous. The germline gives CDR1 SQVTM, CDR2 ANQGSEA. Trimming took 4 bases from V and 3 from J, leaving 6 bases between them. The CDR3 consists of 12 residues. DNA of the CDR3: TGCAGCGTTGCGGCTTACACCGGGGAGCTGTTTTTT. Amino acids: CSVAAYTGELFF.

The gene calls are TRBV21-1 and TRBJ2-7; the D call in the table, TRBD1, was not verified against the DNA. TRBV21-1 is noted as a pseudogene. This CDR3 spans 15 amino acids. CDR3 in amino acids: CASPSAGESSYEQYF. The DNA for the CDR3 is TGTGCAAGTCCTTCGGCAGGGGAATCCTCCTACGAGCAGTACTTC.

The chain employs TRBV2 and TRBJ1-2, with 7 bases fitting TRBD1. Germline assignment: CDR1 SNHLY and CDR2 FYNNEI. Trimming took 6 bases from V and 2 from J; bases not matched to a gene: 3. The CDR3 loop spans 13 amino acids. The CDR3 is CASRRDSNYGYTF. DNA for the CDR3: TGTGCCAGCAGAAGGGACAGCAACTATGGCTACACCTTC.

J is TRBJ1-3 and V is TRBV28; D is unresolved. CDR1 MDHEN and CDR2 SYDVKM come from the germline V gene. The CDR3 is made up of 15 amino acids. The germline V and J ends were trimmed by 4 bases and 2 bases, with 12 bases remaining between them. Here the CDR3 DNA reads TGTGCCAGCAGTTCGCAAGGGAAAGCTGGAAACACCATATATTTT. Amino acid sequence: CASSSQGKAGNTIYF.

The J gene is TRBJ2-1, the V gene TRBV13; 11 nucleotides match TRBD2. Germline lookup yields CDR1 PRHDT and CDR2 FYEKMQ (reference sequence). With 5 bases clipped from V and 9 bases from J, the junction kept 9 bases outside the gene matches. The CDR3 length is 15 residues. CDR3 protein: CASSLSGRVIGEQFF. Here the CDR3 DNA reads TGTGCCAGCAGCCTTAGCGGGAGGGTCATCGGTGAGCAGTTCTTC.

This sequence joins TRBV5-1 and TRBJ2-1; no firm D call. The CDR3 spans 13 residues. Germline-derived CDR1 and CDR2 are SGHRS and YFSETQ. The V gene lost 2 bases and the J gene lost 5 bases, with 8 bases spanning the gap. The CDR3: CASSFQGDNEQFF. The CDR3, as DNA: TGCGCCAGCAGCTTCCAAGGAGACAATGAGCAGTTCTTC. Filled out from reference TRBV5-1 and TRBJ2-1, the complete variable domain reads KAGVTQTPRYLIKTRGQQVTLSCSPISGHRSVSWYQQTPGQGLQFLFEYFSETQRNKGNFPGRFSGRQFSNSRSEMNVSTLELGDSALYLCASSFQGDNEQFFGPGTRLTVL.

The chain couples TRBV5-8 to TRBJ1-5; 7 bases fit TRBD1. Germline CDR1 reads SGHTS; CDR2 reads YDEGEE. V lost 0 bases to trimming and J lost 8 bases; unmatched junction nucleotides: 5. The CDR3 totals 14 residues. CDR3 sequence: CASSLAGQAEPQHF. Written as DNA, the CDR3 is TGTGCCAGCAGCTTGGCTGGACAGGCGGAGCCCCAGCATTTT.

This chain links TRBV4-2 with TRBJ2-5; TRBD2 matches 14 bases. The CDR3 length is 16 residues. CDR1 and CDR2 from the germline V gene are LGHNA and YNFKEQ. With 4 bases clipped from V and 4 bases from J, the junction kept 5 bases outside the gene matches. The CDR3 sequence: CASSLTGLAGGETQYF. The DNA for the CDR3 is TGTGCCAGCAGCCTCACTGGACTAGCGGGAGGAGAGACCCAGTACTTC.

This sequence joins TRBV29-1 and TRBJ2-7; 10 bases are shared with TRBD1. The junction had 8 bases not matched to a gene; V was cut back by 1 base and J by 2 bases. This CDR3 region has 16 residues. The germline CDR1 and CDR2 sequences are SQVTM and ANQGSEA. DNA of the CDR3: TGCAGCGTTGAAGGCCACCGGGACAGGGGACCCTACGAGCAGTACTTC. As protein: CSVEGHRDRGPYEQYF.

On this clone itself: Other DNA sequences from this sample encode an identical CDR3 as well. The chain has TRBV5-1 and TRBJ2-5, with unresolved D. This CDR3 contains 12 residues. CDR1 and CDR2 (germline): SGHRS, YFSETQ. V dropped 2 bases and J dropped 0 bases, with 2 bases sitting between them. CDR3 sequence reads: CASSLDQETQYF. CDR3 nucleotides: TGCGCCAGCAGCTTAGACCAAGAGACCCAGTACTTC.

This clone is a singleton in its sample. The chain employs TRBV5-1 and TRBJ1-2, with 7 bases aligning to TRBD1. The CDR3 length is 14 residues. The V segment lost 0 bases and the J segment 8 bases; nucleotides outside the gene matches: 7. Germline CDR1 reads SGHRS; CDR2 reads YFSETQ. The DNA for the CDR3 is TGCGCCAGCAGCTTGGAAGAGGGGGCGCGGGGCTACACCTTC. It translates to CASSLEEGARGYTF.

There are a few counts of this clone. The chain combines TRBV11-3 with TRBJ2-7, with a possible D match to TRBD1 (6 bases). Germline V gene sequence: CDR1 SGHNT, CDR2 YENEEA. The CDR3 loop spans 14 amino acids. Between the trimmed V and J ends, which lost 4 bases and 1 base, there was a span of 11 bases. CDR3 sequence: CASSSNRESYEQYF. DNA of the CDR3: TGTGCCAGCAGCTCAAACAGGGAGTCCTACGAGCAGTACTTC.

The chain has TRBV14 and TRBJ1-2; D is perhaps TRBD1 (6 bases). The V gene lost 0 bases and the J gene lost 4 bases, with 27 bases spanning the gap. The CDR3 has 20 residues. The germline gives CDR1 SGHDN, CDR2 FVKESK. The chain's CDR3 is CASSQDEVGGAERLFYGYTF. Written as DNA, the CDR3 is TGTGCCAGCAGCCAAGATGAGGTAGGGGGTGCCGAACGGCTTTTCTATGGCTACACCTTC.

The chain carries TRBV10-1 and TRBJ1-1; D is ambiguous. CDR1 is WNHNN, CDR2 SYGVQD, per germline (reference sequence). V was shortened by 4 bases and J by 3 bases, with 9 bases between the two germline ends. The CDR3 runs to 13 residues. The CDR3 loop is CASSAGRYTEAFF. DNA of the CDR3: TGCGCCAGCAGTGCCGGTAGATACACTGAAGCTTTCTTT.

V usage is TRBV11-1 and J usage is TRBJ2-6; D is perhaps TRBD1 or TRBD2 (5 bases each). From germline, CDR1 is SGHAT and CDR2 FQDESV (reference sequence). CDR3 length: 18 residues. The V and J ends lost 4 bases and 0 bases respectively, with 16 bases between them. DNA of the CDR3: TGTGCCAGCAGCTCGGGGCCAGGGCGGGCCTCTGGGGCCAACGTCCTGACTTTC. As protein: CASSSGPGRASGANVLTF.

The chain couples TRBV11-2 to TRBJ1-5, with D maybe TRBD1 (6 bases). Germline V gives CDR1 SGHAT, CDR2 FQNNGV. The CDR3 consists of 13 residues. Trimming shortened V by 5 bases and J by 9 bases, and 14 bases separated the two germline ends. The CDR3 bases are TGTGCCAGCAGCCCCATGGGGGGCGGGCCCCAGCATTTT. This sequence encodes CASSPMGGGPQHF.

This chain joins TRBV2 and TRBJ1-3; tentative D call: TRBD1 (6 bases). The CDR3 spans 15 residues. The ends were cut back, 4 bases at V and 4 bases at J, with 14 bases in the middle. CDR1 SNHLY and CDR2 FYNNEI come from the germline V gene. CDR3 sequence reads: CASSAQQGRGNTIYF. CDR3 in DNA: TGTGCCAGCAGTGCCCAACAGGGAAGGGGAAACACCATATATTTT.

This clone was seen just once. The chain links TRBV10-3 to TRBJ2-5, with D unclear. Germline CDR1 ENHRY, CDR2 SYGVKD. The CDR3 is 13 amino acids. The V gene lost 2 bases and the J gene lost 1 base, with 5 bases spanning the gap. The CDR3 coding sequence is TGTGCCATCAGTGAGGCGTTCCAAGAGACCCAGTACTTC. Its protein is CAISEAFQETQYF.

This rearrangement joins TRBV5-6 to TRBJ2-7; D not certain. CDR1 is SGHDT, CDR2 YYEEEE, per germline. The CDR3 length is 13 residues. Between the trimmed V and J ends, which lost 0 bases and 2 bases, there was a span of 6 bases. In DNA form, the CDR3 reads TGTGCCAGCAGCTTGGTGCCAGCCTACGAGCAGTACTTC. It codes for CASSLVPAYEQYF.

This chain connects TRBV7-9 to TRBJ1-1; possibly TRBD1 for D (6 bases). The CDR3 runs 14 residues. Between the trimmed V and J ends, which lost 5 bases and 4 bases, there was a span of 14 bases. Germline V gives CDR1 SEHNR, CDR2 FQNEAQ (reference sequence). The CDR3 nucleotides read TGTGCCAGCAGCGTGGGCAGGGGTGGCACTGAAGCTTTCTTT. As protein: CASSVGRGGTEAFF.